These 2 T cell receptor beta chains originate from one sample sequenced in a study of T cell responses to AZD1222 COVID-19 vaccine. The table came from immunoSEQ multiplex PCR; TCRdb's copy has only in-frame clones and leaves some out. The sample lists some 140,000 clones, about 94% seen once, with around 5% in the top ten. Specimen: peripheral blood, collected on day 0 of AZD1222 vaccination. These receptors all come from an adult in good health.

The CDR3 DNA reads as TGTGCCAGCTCACCAGCGGAGGGGGCTGGTGAGCAGTACTTC. This gives the protein CASSPAEGAGEQYF. The chain recombines TRBV18 with TRBJ2-7; a weak D match, TRBD1 (7 bases). The germline gives CDR1 KGHSH, CDR2 LQKENI. The V end lost 2 bases, the J end lost 7 bases, and 15 bases lay between the germline ends. The CDR3 contains 14 residues.

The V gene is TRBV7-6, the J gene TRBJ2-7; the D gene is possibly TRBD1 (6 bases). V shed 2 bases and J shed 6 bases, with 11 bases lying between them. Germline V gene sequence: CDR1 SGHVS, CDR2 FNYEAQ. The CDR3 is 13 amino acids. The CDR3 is CASSLTGLAEQYF. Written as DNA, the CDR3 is TGTGCCAGCAGCTTAACAGGGCTGGCCGAGCAGTACTTC.